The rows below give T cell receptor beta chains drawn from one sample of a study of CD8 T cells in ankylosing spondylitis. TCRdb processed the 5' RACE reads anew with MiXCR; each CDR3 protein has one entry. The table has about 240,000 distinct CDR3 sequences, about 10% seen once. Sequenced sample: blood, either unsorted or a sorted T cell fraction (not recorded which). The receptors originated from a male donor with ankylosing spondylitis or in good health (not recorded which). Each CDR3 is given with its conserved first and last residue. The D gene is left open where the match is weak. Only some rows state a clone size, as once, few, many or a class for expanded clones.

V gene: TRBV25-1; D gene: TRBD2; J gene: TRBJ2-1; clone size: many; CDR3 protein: CASSVSGTSGYNEQFF; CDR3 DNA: TGTGCCAGCAGTGTATCAGGGACTAGCGGCTACAATGAGCAGTTCTTC
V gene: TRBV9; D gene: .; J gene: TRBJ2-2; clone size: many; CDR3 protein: CASSVATGRGTGELFF; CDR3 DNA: TGTGCCAGCAGCGTAGCCACAGGGAGGGGCACCGGGGAGCTGTTTTTT
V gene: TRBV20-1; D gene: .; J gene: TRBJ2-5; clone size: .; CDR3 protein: CSAITQETQYF; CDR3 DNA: TGCAGTGCCATAACTCAAGAGACCCAGTACTTC
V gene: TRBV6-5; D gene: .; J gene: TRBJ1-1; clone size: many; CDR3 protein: CASIDWGAEAFF; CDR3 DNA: TGTGCCAGCATTGACTGGGGGGCTGAAGCTTTCTTT
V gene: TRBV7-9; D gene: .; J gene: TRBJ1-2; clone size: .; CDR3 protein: CASSLSLRTRTDF; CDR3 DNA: TGTGCCAGCAGCTTGTCCCTAAGGACGAGAACAGACTTC
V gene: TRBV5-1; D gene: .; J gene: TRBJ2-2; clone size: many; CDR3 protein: CASSLGSVPLNTGELFF; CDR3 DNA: TGCGCCAGCAGCTTGGGATCGGTGCCCCTGAACACCGGGGAGCTGTTTTTT
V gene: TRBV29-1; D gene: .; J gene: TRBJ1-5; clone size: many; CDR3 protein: CSVAPAGINQPQHF; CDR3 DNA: TGCAGCGTTGCCCCGGCAGGAATTAACCAGCCCCAGCATTTT
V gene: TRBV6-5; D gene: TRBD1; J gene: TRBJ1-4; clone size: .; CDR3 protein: CASSSGTATTNEKLFF; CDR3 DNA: TGTGCCAGCAGTTCCGGGACAGCTACAACTAATGAAAAACTGTTTTTT
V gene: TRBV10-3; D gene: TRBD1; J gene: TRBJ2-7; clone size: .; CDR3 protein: CAISESRQGPAEQYF; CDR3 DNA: TGTGCCATCAGTGAGTCGAGACAGGGGCCGGCCGAGCAGTACTTC
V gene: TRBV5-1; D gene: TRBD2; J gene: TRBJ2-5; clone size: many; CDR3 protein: CASSLVGLAGGQETQYF; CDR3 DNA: TGCGCCAGCAGCTTGGTTGGACTAGCGGGAGGACAAGAGACCCAGTACTTC
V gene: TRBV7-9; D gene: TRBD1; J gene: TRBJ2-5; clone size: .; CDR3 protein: CASSGDRDWEQETQYF; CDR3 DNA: TGTGCCAGCAGCGGCGACAGGGATTGGGAACAAGAGACCCAGTACTTC
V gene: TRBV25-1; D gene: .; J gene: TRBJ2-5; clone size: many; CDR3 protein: CASSGPRQETQYF; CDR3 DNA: TGTGCCAGCAGTGGTCCACGACAAGAGACCCAGTACTTC
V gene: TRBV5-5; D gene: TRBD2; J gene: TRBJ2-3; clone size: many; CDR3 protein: CASSLGLAITDTQYF; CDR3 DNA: TGTGCCAGCAGCTTGGGACTAGCGATCACAGATACGCAGTATTTT
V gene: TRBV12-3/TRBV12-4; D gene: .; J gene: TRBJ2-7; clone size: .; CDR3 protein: CASSLGVGGSYEQYF; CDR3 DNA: TGTGCCAGCAGTTTAGGAGTTGGAGGCTCCTACGAGCAGTACTTC
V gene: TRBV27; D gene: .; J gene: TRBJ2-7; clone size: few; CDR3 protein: CASSLRGTDNYEQYF; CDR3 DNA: TGTGCCAGCAGTTTAAGGGGGACCGACAATTACGAGCAGTACTTC
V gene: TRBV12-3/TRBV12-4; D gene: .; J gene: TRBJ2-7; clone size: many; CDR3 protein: CASSLRGLAYEQYF; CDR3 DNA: TGTGCCAGCAGTTTACGGGGACTCGCCTACGAGCAGTACTTC
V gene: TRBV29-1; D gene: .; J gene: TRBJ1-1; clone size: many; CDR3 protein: CSTGRVGTEAFF; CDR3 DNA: TGCAGCACGGGCCGGGTGGGAACTGAAGCTTTCTTT
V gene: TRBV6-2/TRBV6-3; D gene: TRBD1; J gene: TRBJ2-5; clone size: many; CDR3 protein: CASRERQGQETQYF; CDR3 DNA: TGTGCCAGCAGGGAACGACAGGGCCAAGAGACCCAGTACTTC
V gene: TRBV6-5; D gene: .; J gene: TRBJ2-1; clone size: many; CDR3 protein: CASSYRGRINEQFF; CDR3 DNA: TGTGCCAGCAGCTACCGAGGACGGATCAATGAGCAGTTCTTC
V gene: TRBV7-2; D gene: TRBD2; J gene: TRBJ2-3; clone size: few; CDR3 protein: CASSPKPTSGIRDTQYF; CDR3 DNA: TGTGCCAGCAGCCCCAAACCGACTAGCGGGATAAGAGATACGCAGTATTTT
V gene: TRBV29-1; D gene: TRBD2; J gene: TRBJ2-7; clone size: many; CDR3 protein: CSALAGSSYEQYF; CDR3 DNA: TGCAGCGCCTTAGCGGGAAGCTCCTACGAGCAGTACTTC
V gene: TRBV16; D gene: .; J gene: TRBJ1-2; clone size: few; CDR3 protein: CASSHTGTRNYGYTF; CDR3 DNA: TGTGCCAGCAGCCACACAGGAACCCGTAACTATGGCTACACCTTC
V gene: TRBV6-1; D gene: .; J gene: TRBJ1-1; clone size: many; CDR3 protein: CASSELGPVSGAFF; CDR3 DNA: TGTGCCAGCAGTGAATTGGGGCCGGTGAGTGGAGCTTTCTTT
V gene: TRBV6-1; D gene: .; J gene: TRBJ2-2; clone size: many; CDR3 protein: CASRTRPHGRGAIGELFF; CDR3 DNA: TGTGCCAGCAGAACCCGACCTCATGGGCGGGGCGCTATCGGGGAGCTGTTTTTT
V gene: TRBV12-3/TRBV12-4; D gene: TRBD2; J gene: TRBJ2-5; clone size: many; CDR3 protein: CASMVRGVLETQYF; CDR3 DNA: TGTGCCAGCATGGTTCGGGGGGTCCTAGAGACCCAGTACTTC
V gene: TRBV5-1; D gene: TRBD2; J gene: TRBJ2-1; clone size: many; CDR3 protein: CASSLAVRGSGGYNEQFF; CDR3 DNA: TGCGCCAGCAGCTTGGCCGTCAGAGGTAGCGGGGGGTACAATGAGCAGTTCTTC
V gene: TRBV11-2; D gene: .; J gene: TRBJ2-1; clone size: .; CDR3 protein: CASSGRDKRYNEQFF; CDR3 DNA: TGTGCCAGCAGCGGCCGGGACAAAAGATACAATGAGCAGTTCTTC
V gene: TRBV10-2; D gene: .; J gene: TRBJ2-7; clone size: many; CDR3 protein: CASARGGASYEQYF; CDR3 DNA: TGCGCCAGCGCTAGAGGGGGGGCGAGCTACGAGCAGTACTTC
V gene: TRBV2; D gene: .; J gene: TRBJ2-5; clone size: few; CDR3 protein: CASSEQAPGETQYF; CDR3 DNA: TGTGCCAGCAGTGAACAGGCTCCTGGGGAGACCCAGTACTTC
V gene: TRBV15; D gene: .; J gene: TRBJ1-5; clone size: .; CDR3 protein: CATSRPGQINQPQHF; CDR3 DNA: TGTGCCACCAGCAGACCTGGACAGATTAATCAGCCCCAGCATTTT
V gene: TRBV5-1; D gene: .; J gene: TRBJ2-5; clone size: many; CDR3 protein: CASRQGPRETQYF; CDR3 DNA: TGCGCCAGCAGGCAGGGCCCGCGGGAGACCCAGTACTTC
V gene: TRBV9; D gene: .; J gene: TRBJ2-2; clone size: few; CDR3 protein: CASSVLDTAGELFF; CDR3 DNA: TGTGCCAGCAGCGTGCTTGACACTGCCGGGGAGCTGTTTTTT
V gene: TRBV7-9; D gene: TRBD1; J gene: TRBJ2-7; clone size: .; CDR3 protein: CASSPQRTGTYEQYF; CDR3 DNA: TGTGCCAGCAGCCCGCAACGGACAGGGACCTACGAGCAGTACTTC
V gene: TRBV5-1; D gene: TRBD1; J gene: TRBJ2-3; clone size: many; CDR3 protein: CASSDGQGDTQYF; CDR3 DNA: TGCGCCAGCAGCGACGGACAGGGTGATACGCAGTATTTT
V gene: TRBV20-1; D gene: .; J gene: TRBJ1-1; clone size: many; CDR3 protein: CSANFLGTGRAEAFF; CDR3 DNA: TGCAGTGCTAATTTTCTGGGGACTGGGCGGGCTGAAGCTTTCTTT
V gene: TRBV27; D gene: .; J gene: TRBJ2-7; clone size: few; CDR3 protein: CASSRGIRGSYEQYF; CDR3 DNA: TGTGCCAGCAGTAGAGGGATTAGGGGGTCCTACGAGCAGTACTTC
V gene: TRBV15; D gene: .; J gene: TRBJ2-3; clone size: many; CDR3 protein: CATSSAYTDTQYF; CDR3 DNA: TGTGCCACCAGCTCAGCCTACACAGATACGCAGTATTTT